These 2 T cell receptor beta chains were all obtained from the same sample, sequenced in a study of cytomegalovirus exposure and HLA in healthy donors. With 60 Vbeta and 13 Jbeta primers, the PCR was carried out. The table came from immunoSEQ multiplex PCR; TCRdb's copy has only in-frame clones and leaves some out. The sample includes about 190,000 clones, just under 75% of them seen just once. The source material was PBMCs. The receptors derive from a man aged 30 to 39 in good health and CMV-seropositive.

The gene calls are TRBV4-1 and TRBJ1-6; the D is unclear. Germline loops: CDR1 MGHRA, CDR2 YSYEKL. The length of the CDR3 is 16 residues. V was clipped by 3 bases and J by 11 bases, with 20 bases between them. CDR3: CASSQWPAGSYPPLHF. The CDR3 DNA is TGCGCCAGCAGCCAGTGGCCAGCGGGGTCCTATCCACCCCTCCACTTT.

This chain connects TRBV5-1 to TRBJ2-3; a weak D match, TRBD1 (6 bases). Trimming shortened V by 4 bases and J by 10 bases, and 22 bases separated the two germline ends. Germline lookup yields CDR1 SGHRS and CDR2 YFSETQ. This CDR3 region has 15 residues. The CDR3 spells CASSLTRTAINPQYF. CDR3 bases: TGCGCCAGCAGCCTTACCCGGACAGCGATCAATCCGCAGTATTTT. The full variable domain, with the rest looked up from reference TRBV5-1 and TRBJ2-3, is KAGVTQTPRYLIKTRGQQVTLSCSPISGHRSVSWYQQTPGQGLQFLFEYFSETQRNKGNFPGRFSGRQFSNSRSEMNVSTLELGDSALYLCASSLTRTAINPQYFGPGTRLTVL.